This T cell receptor beta chain came from a study of early T cells in non-severe SARS-CoV-2 infection. Across the whole study: Chains from this unsorted whole-blood bulk RNA could not be paired. Whole-study results and caveats: Matching results from VDJdb favored anti-spike CD8 responses, leaving private and CD4 specificities undetected.

This clonotype was seen repeatedly, ten times or more. The target antigen is unknown. Trimming pared 1 base from V and 7 bases from J, leaving 13 bases between. Germline V gives CDR1 SGHDN, CDR2 FVKESK. The CDR3 sequence is 15 residues long. Each cDNA molecule carried a unique molecular identifier. TCRdb reprocessed the 5' RACE reads with MiXCR, giving one entry per CDR3 protein. Of 26,000 or so distinct CDR3 sequences detected, roughly 5.3% appear once; the ten largest clones hold 3.5% to 4.5%. The rearrangement uses TRBV14 and TRBJ1-4; D is ambiguous. This TCR was recovered from an adult who was a healthcare worker with PCR-confirmed SARS-CoV-2 infection or an uninfected control (not recorded which). The sequencing sample was made of whole blood. The CDR3 DNA is TGTGCCAGCAGCCAAGTGAACCCCGGAGGTGAAAAACTGTTTTTT. This encodes CASSQVNPGGEKLFF.